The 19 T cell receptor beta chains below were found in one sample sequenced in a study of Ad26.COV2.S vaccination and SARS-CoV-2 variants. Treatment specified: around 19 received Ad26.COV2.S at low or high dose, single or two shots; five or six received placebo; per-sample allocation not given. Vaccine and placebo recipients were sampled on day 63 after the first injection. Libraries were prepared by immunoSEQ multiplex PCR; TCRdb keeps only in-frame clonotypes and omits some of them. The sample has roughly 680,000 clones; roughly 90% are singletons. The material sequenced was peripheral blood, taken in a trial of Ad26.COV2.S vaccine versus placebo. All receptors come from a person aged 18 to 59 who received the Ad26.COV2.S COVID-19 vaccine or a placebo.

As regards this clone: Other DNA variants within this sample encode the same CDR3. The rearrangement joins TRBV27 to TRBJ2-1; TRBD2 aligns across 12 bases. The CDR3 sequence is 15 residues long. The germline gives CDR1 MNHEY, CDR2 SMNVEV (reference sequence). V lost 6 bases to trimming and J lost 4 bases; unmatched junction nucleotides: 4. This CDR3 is CASRTGTSGYNEQFF. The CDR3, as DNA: TGTGCCAGCAGAACCGGGACTAGCGGGTACAATGAGCAGTTCTTC.

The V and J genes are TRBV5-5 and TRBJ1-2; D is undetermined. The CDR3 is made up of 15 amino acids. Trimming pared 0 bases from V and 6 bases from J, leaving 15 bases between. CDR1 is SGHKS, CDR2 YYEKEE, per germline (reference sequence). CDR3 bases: TGTGCCAGCAGCTTGGCCGACCGACCATATGATGGCTACACCTTC. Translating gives CASSLADRPYDGYTF.

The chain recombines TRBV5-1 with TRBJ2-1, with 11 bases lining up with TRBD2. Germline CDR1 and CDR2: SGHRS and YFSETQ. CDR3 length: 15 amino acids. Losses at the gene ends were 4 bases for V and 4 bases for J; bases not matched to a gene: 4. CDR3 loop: CASSLLAGEYNEQFF. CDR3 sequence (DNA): TGCGCCAGCAGCCTACTAGCGGGGGAGTACAATGAGCAGTTCTTC. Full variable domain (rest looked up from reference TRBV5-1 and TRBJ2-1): KAGVTQTPRYLIKTRGQQVTLSCSPISGHRSVSWYQQTPGQGLQFLFEYFSETQRNKGNFPGRFSGRQFSNSRSEMNVSTLELGDSALYLCASSLLAGEYNEQFFGPGTRLTVL.

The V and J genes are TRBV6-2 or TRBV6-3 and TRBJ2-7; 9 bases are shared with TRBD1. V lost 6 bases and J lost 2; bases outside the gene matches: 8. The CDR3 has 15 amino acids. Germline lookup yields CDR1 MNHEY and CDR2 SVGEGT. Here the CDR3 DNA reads TGTGCCAGCAGATACACCGGACAGGGGACCTACGAGCAGTACTTC. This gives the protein CASRYTGQGTYEQYF.

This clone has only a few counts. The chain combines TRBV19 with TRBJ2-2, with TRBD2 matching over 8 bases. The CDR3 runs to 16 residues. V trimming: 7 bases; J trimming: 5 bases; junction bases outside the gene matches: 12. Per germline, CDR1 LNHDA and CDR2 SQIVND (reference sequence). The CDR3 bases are TGTGCCAGTAAGGTAAAAGCGGGAGTACGGACCGGGGAGCTGTTTTTT. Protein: CASKVKAGVRTGELFF.

The DNA for the CDR3 is TGCGCCAGCAGCCTCGAAGACGCGGAACAGCCCCAGCATTTT. Protein: CASSLEDAEQPQHF. The chain is built from TRBV4-1 and TRBJ1-5; no firm D call. V shed 4 bases and J shed 7 bases, with 14 bases lying between them. This CDR3 comprises 14 residues. Per the germline V gene, CDR1 is MGHRA and CDR2 is YSYEKL.

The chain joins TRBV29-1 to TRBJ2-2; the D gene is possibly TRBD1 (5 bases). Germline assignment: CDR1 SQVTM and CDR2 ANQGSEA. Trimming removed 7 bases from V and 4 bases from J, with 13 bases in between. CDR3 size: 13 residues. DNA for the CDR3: TGCAGCGGCTTTGACAGAGGCACCGGGGAGCTGTTTTTT. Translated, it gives CSGFDRGTGELFF.

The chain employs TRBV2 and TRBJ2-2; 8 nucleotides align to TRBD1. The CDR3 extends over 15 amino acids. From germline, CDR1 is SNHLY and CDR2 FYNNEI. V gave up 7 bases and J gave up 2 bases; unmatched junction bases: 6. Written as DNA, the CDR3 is TGTGCCAGCACCCGGGACAGGACCAACACCGGGGAGCTGTTTTTT. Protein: CASTRDRTNTGELFF.

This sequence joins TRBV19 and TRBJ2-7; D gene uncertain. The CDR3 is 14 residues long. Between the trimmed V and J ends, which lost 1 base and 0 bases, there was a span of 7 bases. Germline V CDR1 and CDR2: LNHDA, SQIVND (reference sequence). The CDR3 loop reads CASSIAKDSYEQYF. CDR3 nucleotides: TGTGCCAGTAGTATAGCAAAGGACTCCTACGAGCAGTACTTC.

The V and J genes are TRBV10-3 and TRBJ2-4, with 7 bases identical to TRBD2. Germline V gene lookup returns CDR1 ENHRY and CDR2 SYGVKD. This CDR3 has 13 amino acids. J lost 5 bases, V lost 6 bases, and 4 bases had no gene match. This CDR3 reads CAISMAGENIQYF. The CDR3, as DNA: TGTGCCATCAGCATGGCGGGGGAAAACATTCAGTACTTC.

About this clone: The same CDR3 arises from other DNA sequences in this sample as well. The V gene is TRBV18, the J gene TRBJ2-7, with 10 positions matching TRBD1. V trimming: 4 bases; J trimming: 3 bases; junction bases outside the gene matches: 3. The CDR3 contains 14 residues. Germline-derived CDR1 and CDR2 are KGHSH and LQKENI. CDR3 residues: CASSRDRGSYEQYF. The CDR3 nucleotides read TGTGCCAGCTCACGGGACAGGGGAAGCTACGAGCAGTACTTC.

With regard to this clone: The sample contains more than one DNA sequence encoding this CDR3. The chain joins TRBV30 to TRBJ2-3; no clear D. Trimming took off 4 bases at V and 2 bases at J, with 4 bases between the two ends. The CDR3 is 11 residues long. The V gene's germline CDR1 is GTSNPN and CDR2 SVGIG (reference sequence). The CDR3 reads CAWTATDTQYF. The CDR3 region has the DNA TGTGCCTGGACAGCCACAGATACGCAGTATTTT.

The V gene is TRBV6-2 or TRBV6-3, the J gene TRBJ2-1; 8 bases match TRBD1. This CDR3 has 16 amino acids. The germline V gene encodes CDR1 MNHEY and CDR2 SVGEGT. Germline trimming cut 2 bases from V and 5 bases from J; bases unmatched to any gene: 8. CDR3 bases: TGTGCCAGCAGTTACGGCGGACAGGGCCTTAACAATGAGCAGTTCTTC. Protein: CASSYGGQGLNNEQFF.

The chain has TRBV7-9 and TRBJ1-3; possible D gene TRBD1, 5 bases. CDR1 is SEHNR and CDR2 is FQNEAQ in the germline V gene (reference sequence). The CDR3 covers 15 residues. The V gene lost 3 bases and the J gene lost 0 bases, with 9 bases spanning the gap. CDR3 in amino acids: CASSFRGGSGNTIYF. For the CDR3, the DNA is TGTGCCAGCAGCTTCCGCGGGGGCTCTGGAAACACCATATATTTT. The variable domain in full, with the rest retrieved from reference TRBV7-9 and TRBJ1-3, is DTGVSQNPRHKITKRGQNVTFRCDPISEHNRLYWYRQTLGQGPEFLTYFQNEAQLEKSRLLSDRFSAERPKGSFSTLEIQRTEQGDSAMYLCASSFRGGSGNTIYFGEGSWLTVV.

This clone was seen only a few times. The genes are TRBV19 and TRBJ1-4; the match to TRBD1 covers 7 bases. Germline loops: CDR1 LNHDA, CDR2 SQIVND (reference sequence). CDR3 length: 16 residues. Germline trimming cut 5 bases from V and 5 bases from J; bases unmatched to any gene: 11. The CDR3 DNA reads TGTGCCAGTAGTCTTGACTACAGGGGCCCCAATGAAAAACTGTTTTTT. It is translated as CASSLDYRGPNEKLFF.

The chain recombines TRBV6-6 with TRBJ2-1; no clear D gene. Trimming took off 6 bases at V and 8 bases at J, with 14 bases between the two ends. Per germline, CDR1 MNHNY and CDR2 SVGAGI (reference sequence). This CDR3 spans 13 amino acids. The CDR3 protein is CASSLKVAHEQFF. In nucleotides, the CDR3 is TGTGCCAGCAGCCTCAAGGTAGCACATGAGCAGTTCTTC.

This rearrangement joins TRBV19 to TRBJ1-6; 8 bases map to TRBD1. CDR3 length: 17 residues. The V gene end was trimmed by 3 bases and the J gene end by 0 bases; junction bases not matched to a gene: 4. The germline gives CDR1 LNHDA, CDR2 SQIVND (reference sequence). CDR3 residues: CASSMTGATSYNSPLHF. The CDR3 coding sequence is TGTGCCAGTAGTATGACAGGGGCGACCTCCTATAATTCACCCCTCCACTTT.

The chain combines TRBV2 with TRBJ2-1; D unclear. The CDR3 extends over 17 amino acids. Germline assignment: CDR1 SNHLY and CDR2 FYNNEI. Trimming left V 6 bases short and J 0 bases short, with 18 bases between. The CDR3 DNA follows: TGTGCCAGCAGGCCCCCATTCGGCGAGAGCTCCTACAATGAGCAGTTCTTC. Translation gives CASRPPFGESSYNEQFF.

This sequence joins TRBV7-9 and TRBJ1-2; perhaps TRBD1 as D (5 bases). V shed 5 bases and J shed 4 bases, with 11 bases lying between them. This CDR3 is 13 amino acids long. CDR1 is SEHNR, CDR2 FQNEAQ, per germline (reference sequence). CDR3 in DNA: TGTGCCAGCAGCATCAGACAGTCCTATGGCTACACCTTC. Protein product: CASSIRQSYGYTF. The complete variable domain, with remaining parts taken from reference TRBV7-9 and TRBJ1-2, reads DTGVSQNPRHKITKRGQNVTFRCDPISEHNRLYWYRQTLGQGPEFLTYFQNEAQLEKSRLLSDRFSAERPKGSFSTLEIQRTEQGDSAMYLCASSIRQSYGYTFGSGTRLTVV.